What follows are 21 T cell receptor beta chains derived from one specimen sequenced in a study of blood T cell repertoires in COVID-19. This table comes from immunoSEQ multiplex PCR, and its TCRdb copy is limited to in-frame clones, with some not included. Of 150,000 to 200,000 clones listed, roughly 80% are singletons. Sequencing used peripheral blood. These receptors were collected from a woman aged 80 or over with COVID-19, enrolled during active disease.

This chain connects TRBV4-3 to TRBJ2-1, with TRBD2 identical over 8 bases. CDR3 size: 12 residues. Germline CDR1 and CDR2: LGHNA and YSLEER. Trimming cost V 4 bases and J 11 bases; bases outside gene matches: 4. The CDR3 is CASSPGGGKQFF. CDR3 coding DNA: TGCGCCAGCAGCCCCGGGGGGGGGAAGCAGTTCTTC.

The chain recombines TRBV2 with TRBJ2-1, with 8 bases that match TRBD1. The CDR3 covers 16 residues. Germline V gene data show CDR1 as SNHLY and CDR2 as FYNNEI. The junction had 6 bases not matched to a gene; V was cut back by 0 bases and J by 5 bases. CDR3 in amino acids: CASSEARTGPHNEQFF. CDR3 coding DNA: TGTGCCAGCAGTGAAGCAAGGACAGGGCCCCACAATGAGCAGTTCTTC.

This chain joins TRBV19 and TRBJ2-7; no clear D. V lost 3 bases to trimming and J lost 5 bases, with 11 bases between them. CDR3 length: 13 amino acids. Per germline, CDR1 LNHDA and CDR2 SQIVND (reference sequence). CDR3 in amino acids: CASSMLVRDEQYF. The CDR3, as DNA: TGTGCCAGTAGTATGTTGGTCCGAGACGAGCAGTACTTC. Full variable domain (rest looked up from reference TRBV19 and TRBJ2-7): DGGITQSPKYLFRKEGQNVTLSCEQNLNHDAMYWYRQDPGQGLRLIYYSQIVNDFQKGDIAEGYSVSREKKESFPLTVTSAQKNPTAFYLCASSMLVRDEQYFGPGTRLTVT.

V usage is TRBV15 and J usage is TRBJ2-1; 11 bases agree with TRBD2. The CDR3 totals 18 residues. Germline CDR1 is LNHNV and CDR2 is YYDKDF (reference sequence). The V gene end was trimmed by 0 bases and the J gene end by 0 bases; junction bases not matched to a gene: 4. The CDR3 region is CATSRDLAGGPSYNEQFF. The CDR3 DNA sequence: TGTGCCACCAGCAGAGATTTAGCGGGGGGGCCCTCCTACAATGAGCAGTTCTTC.

The DNA of the CDR3 is TGTGCCAGCAGTCGTCCCGGGACAAGTAACACTGAAGCTTTCTTT. Amino acid sequence: CASSRPGTSNTEAFF. The J gene is TRBJ1-1, the V gene TRBV6-6; maybe TRBD1 (6 bases). This CDR3 spans 15 amino acids. From germline, CDR1 is MNHNY and CDR2 SVGAGI (reference sequence). V was clipped by 5 bases and J by 2 bases, with 15 bases between them.

The chain couples TRBV6-5 to TRBJ2-1; maybe TRBD1 (7 bases). Germline-derived CDR1 and CDR2 are MNHEY and SVGAGI. Trimming removed 6 bases at V and 9 bases at J, with 21 bases between. CDR3 length: 15 amino acids. CDR3 loop: CASSRTGPSGGEQFF. As DNA, the CDR3 is TGTGCCAGCAGCCGGACAGGACCTTCCGGGGGTGAGCAGTTCTTC.

The rearrangement links TRBV10-3 to TRBJ2-1; 7 bases are shared with TRBD2. Germline V gene lookup returns CDR1 ENHRY and CDR2 SYGVKD. The CDR3 length is 14 residues. J was trimmed by 1 base and V by 7 bases; bases with no gene match: 4. CDR3 bases: TGTGCCATCACCCCGGGGGGTTCCTACAATGAGCAGTTCTTC. Encoded protein: CAITPGGSYNEQFF.

The rearrangement uses TRBV5-4 and TRBJ1-6; TRBD1 matches 7 bases. The CDR3 covers 16 residues. Per germline, CDR1 SGHNT and CDR2 YYREEE (reference sequence). The trim removed 2 bases at V and 9 bases at J, leaving 11 bases unmatched. CDR3 sequence (DNA): TGTGCCAGCAGCTTAGGCGGGACAGCTATGGGTTCACCCCTCCACTTT. Residues: CASSLGGTAMGSPLHF.

The V gene is TRBV2, the J gene TRBJ2-7; no firm D call. V lost 5 bases, J lost 2 bases, and 7 bases lay in between. The germline gives CDR1 SNHLY, CDR2 FYNNEI. There are 12 residues in the CDR3. The CDR3 is CASSKGPYEQYF. CDR3 in DNA: TGTGCCAGCAGTAAAGGGCCCTACGAGCAGTACTTC.

The V gene is TRBV19, the J gene TRBJ1-4; a weak D match, TRBD1 (6 bases). From germline, CDR1 is LNHDA and CDR2 SQIVND (reference sequence). The CDR3 totals 17 residues. Trimming left V 4 bases short and J 10 bases short, with 25 bases between. The CDR3 DNA is TGTGCCAGTAGTACCTTAACCGGGACCCAGGGGATCGGAAAACTGTTTTTT. Protein: CASSTLTGTQGIGKLFF.

The chain carries TRBV6-2 or TRBV6-3 and TRBJ2-7, with 8 bases aligning to TRBD2. CDR3 size: 14 residues. Trimming cost V 5 bases and J 5 bases; bases outside gene matches: 8. In germline, CDR1 is MNHEY, CDR2 SVGEGT. The CDR3 DNA follows: TGTGCCAGCAGTAGCCCGGGGGGGCCCAACGAGCAGTACTTC. Translating it yields CASSSPGGPNEQYF.

This rearrangement joins TRBV3-1 (or the pseudogene TRBV3-2) to TRBJ1-5; 10 bases are a match to TRBD1. After removal of 2 bases from V and 2 bases from J, the junction contained 9 bases not matched to a gene. The CDR3 totals 18 residues. The germline CDR1 and CDR2 sequences are LGHDT and YNNKEL (reference sequence). The CDR3 bases are TGTGCCAGCAGCCAATGGGACAGGGGAGGGATGGGCAATCAGCCCCAGCATTTT. Translating it yields CASSQWDRGGMGNQPQHF.

The chain employs TRBV5-1 and TRBJ1-3; D is undetermined. The V end was cut by 5 bases, the J end by 3 bases, with 12 bases between. This CDR3 comprises 14 residues. Germline lookup yields CDR1 SGHRS and CDR2 YFSETQ. CDR3 sequence: CASRPGLSGNTIYF. The CDR3 DNA sequence: TGCGCCAGCAGACCAGGTTTAAGTGGAAACACCATATATTTT.

This clone appeared once. The chain has TRBV6-6 and TRBJ1-1, with D possibly TRBD1 on 5 matching bases. Deletions cut 4 bases from V and 1 base from J, with 7 bases between. Germline CDR1 MNHNY, CDR2 SVGAGI (reference sequence). CDR3 size: 13 residues. The CDR3 spells CASSSQGNTEAFF. In DNA, the CDR3 is TGTGCCAGCAGTTCCCAGGGGAACACTGAAGCTTTCTTT.

This clone has just one count. CDR3 region: CASSQATSLQETQYF. The DNA for the CDR3 is TGTGCCAGCAGCCAAGCGACTAGCCTCCAAGAGACCCAGTACTTC. This chain uses TRBV4-2 with TRBJ2-5; 7 bases are a match to TRBD2. The CDR3 spans 15 residues. V shed 1 base, J shed 1 base, and the junction held 3 bases outside the gene matches. Germline V gene sequence: CDR1 LGHNA, CDR2 YNFKEQ.

CDR3 sequence reads: CASSPRTGRGTGELFF. CDR3 DNA sequence: TGTGCCAGCAGCCCTCGTACAGGGAGAGGGACCGGGGAGCTGTTTTTT. J is TRBJ2-2 and V is TRBV9, with D possibly being TRBD1 (6 bases). The ends were cut back, 4 bases at V and 5 bases at J, with 18 bases in the middle. The CDR3 spans 16 residues. Looked up from germline, CDR1 is SGDLS and CDR2 is YYNGEE.

J is TRBJ1-6 and V is TRBV19; 7 bases agree with TRBD1. Germline CDR1 reads LNHDA; CDR2 reads SQIVND (reference sequence). The CDR3 sequence is 15 residues long. V dropped 6 bases and J dropped 5; count of bases not matched to a gene: 7. CDR3 DNA: TGTGCCAGTAGGCCCACAGGGGCAAATAATTCACCCCTCCACTTT. Its protein is CASRPTGANNSPLHF.

The chain employs TRBV27 and TRBJ2-3, with TRBD1 matching over 12 bases. Germline assignment: CDR1 MNHEY and CDR2 SMNVEV (reference sequence). There are 17 residues in the CDR3. Germline trimming cut 6 bases from V and 2 bases from J; bases unmatched to any gene: 9. Written as DNA, the CDR3 is TGTGCCAGCAGCGCACCGGGACAGGGGGCATTCACAGATACGCAGTATTTT. Residues: CASSAPGQGAFTDTQYF.

The chain uses TRBV15 and TRBJ2-3; 13 nucleotides agree with TRBD2. The germline gives CDR1 LNHNV, CDR2 YYDKDF (reference sequence). Unmatched junction bases numbered 9, after V lost 6 bases and J lost 0 bases. The CDR3 runs 18 residues. This CDR3 is CATSPTSGRSPSTDTQYF. CDR3 bases: TGTGCCACCAGTCCGACTAGCGGGAGGTCCCCTAGCACAGATACGCAGTATTTT.

The sample holds a few counts of this clone. The gene calls are TRBV30 and TRBJ1-5; 7 nucleotides match TRBD1. Germline trimming cut 2 bases from V and 4 bases from J; bases unmatched to any gene: 2. The germline V gene encodes CDR1 GTSNPN and CDR2 SVGIG (reference sequence). The CDR3 extends over 13 amino acids. The CDR3 loop reads CAWSQGGNQPQHF. The CDR3 DNA sequence: TGTGCCTGGAGTCAGGGGGGAAATCAGCCCCAGCATTTT.

This clone was counted only a few times. This chain connects TRBV7-9 to TRBJ2-7; no definite D call. Per germline, CDR1 SEHNR and CDR2 FQNEAQ (reference sequence). With 1 base removed from V and 0 bases from J, the gap between germline ends came to 13 bases. CDR3 size: 16 residues. CDR3 in amino acids: CASSLVGAWSSYEQYF. Here the CDR3 DNA reads TGTGCCAGCAGCTTAGTAGGTGCTTGGAGCTCCTACGAGCAGTACTTC. Together with reference TRBV7-9 and TRBJ2-7, the CDR3 gives the full variable domain: DTGVSQNPRHKITKRGQNVTFRCDPISEHNRLYWYRQTLGQGPEFLTYFQNEAQLEKSRLLSDRFSAERPKGSFSTLEIQRTEQGDSAMYLCASSLVGAWSSYEQYFGPGTRLTVT.